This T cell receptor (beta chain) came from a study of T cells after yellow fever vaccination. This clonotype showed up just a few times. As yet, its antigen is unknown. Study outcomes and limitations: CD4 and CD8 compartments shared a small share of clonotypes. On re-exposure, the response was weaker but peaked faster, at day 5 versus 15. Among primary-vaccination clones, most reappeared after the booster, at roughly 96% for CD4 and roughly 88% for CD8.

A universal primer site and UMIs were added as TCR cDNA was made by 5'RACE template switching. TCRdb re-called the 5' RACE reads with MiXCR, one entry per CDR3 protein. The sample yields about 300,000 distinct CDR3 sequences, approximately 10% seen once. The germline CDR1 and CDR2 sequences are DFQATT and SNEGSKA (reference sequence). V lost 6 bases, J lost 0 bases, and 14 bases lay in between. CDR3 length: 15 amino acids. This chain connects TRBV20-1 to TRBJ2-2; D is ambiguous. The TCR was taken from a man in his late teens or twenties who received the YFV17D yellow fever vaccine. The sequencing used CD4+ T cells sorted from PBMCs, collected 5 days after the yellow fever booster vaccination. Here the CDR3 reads CSAPLANANTGELFF. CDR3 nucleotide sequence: TGCAGTGCCCCCCTCGCGAACGCGAACACCGGGGAGCTGTTTTTT.